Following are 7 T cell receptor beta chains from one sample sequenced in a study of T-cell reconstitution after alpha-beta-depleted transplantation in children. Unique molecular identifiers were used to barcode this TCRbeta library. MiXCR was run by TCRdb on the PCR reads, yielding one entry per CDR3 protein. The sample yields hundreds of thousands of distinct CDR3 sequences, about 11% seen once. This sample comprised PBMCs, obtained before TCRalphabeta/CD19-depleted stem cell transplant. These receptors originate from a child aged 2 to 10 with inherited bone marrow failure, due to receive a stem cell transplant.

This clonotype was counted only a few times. CDR3 coding DNA: TGTGCCTGGAATGGGGGTTACTACGAGCAGTACTTC. Amino acid sequence: CAWNGGYYEQYF. The chain uses TRBV30 and TRBJ2-7; perhaps D is TRBD1 or TRBD2 (5 bases each). The V and J ends lost 4 bases and 3 bases respectively, with 10 bases between them. Germline lookup yields CDR1 GTSNPN and CDR2 SVGIG (reference sequence). The CDR3 sequence is 12 residues long.

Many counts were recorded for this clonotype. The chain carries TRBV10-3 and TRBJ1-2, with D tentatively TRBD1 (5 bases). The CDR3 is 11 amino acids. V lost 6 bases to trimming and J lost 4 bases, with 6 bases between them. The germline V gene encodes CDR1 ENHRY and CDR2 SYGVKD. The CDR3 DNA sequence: TGTGCCATCAGGGGGGGCTATGGCTACACCTTC. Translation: CAIRGGYGYTF.

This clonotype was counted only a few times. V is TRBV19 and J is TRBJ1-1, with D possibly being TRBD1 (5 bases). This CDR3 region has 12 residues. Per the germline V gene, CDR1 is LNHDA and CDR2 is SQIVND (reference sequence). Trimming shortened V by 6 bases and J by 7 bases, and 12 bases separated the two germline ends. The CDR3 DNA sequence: TGTGCCAGTAGCCTAGGGGCAGTTGAAGCTTTCTTT. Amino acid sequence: CASSLGAVEAFF.

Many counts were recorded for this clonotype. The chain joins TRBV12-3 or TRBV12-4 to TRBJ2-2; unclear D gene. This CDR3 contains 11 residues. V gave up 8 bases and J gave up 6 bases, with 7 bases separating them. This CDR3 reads CASSMAGELFF. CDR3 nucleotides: TGTGCCAGCTCCATGGCCGGGGAGCTGTTTTTT.

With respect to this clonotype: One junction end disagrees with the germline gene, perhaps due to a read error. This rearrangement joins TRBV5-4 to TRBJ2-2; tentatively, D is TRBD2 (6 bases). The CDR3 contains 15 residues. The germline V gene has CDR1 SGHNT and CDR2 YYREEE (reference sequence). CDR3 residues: CASSPTVGGTGELSF. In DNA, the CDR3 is TGTGCCAGCAGCCCCACGGTCGGAGGGACCGGGGAGCTGTCTTTT.

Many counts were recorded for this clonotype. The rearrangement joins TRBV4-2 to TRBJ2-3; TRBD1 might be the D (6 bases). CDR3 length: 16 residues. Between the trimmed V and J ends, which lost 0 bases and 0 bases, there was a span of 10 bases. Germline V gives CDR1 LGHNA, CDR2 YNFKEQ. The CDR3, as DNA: TGTGCCAGCAGCCAAGAATGGGGGCCTAGCACAGATACGCAGTATTTT. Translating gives CASSQEWGPSTDTQYF.

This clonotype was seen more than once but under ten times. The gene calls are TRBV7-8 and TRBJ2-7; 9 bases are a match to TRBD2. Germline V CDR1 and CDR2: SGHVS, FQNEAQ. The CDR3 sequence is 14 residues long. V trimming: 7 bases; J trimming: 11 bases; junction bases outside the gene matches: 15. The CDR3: CASTRRLAARLEYF. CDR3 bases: TGTGCCAGCACCCGACGACTAGCGGCCCGCCTTGAGTACTTC.